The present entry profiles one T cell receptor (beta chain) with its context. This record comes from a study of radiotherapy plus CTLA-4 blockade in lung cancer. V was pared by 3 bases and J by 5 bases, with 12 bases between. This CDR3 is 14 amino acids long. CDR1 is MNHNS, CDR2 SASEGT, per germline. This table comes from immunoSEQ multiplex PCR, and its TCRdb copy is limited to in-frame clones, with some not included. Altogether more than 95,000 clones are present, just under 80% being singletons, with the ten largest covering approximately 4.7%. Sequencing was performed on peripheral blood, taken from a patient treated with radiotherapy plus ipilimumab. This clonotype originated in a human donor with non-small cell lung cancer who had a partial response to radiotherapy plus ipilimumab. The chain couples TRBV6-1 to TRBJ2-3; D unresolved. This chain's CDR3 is CASSEVLTQDTQYF. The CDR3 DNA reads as TGTGCCAGCAGTGAGGTACTAACCCAAGATACGCAGTATTTT.